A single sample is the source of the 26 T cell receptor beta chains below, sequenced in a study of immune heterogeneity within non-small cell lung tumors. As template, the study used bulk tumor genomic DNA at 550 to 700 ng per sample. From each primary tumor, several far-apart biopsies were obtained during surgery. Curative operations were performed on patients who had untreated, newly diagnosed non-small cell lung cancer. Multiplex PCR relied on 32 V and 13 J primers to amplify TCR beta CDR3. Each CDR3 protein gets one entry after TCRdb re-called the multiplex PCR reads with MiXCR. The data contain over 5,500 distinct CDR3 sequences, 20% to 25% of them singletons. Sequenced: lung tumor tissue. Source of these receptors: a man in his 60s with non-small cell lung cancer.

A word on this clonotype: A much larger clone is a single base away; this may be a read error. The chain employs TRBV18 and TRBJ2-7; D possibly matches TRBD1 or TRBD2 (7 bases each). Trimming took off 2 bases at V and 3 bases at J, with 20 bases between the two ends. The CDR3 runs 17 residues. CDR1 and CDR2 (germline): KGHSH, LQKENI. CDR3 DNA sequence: TGTGCCAGCTCACCATCCGAGGGAGGGGGCGGTTTCTACGAGCAGTACTTC. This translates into CASSPSEGGGGFYEQYF.

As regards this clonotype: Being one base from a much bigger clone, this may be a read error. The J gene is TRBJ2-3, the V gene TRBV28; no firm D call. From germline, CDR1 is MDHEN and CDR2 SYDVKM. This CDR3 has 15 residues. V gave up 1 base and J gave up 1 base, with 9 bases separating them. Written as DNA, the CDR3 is TGTGCCAGCAGTTTATTTACAAGGGGCACAGATACGCAGTATTTT. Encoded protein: CASSLFTRGTDTQYF.

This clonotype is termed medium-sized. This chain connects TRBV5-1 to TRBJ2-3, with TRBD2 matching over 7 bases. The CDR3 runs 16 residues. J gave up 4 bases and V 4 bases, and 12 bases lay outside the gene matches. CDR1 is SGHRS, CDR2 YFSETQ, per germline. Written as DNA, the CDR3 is TGCGCCAGCAGCCCGGGGACTATCGCACTAGCAGATACGCAGTATTTT. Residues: CASSPGTIALADTQYF.

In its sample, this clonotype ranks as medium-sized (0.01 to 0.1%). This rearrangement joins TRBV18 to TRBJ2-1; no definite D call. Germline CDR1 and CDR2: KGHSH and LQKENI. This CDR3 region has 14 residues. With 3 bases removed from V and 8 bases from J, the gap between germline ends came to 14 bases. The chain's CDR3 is CASSPPTGSHEQFF. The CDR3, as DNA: TGTGCCAGCTCACCCCCTACCGGATCGCATGAGCAGTTCTTC.

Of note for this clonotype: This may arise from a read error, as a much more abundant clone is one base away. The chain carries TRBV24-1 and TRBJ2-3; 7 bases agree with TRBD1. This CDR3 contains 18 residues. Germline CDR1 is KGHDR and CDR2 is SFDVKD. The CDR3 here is CDTSDPTTGWILGDTQYF. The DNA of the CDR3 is TGTGACACCAGTGATCCTACGACAGGGTGGATCCTTGGAGATACGCAGTATTTT.

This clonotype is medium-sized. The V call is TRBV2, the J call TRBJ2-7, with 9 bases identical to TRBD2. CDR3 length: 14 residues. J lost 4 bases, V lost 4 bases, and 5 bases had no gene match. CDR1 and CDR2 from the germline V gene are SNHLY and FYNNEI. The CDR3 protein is CASSVSSGKYEQYF. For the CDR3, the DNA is TGTGCCAGCAGTGTTTCTAGCGGGAAATACGAGCAGTACTTC.

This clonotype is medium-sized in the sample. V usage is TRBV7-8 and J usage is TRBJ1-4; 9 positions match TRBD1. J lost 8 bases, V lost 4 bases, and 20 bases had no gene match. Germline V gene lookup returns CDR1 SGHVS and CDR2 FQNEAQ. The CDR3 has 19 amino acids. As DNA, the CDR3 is TGTGCCAGCAGCTCCCCCGGGACAGGGTATACCCTCTATCGGGAAAAACTGTTTTTT. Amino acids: CASSSPGTGYTLYREKLFF.

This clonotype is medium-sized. CDR3 sequence reads: CATSRGQPENSPLHF. CDR3 nucleotide sequence: TGTGCCACCAGCAGAGGACAGCCGGAAAATTCACCCCTCCACTTT. The chain recombines TRBV15 with TRBJ1-6; possibly TRBD1 for D (5 bases). CDR3 length: 15 residues. Trimming stripped 1 base from V and 7 bases from J, with 11 bases between. Looked up from germline, CDR1 is LNHNV and CDR2 is YYDKDF (reference sequence).

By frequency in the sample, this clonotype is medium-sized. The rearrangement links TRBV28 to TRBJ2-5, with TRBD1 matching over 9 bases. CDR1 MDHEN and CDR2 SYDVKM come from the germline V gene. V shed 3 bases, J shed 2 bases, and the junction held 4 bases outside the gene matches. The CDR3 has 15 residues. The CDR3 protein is CASSFRDREQETQYF. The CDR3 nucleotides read TGTGCCAGCAGTTTCCGGGACAGGGAACAAGAGACCCAGTACTTC.

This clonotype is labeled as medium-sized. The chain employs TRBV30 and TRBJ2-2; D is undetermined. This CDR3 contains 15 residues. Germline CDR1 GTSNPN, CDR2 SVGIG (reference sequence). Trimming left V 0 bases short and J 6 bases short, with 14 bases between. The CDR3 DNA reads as TGTGCCTGGAGTGTACCGAGTCCGGGCGCCGGGGAGCTGTTTTTT. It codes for CAWSVPSPGAGELFF. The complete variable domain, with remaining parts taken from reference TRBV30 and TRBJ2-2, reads SQTIHQWPATLVQPVGSPLSLECTVEGTSNPNLYWYRQAAGRGLQLLFYSVGIGQISSEVPQNLSASRPQDRQFILSSKKLLLSDSGFYLCAWSVPSPGAGELFFGEGSRLTVL.

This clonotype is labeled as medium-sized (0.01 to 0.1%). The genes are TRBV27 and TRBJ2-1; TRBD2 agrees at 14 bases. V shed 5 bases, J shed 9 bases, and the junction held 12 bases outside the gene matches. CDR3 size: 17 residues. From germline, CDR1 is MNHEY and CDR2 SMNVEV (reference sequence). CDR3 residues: CASSIKPGLAGVGEQFF. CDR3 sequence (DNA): TGTGCCAGCAGTATCAAGCCGGGACTAGCGGGAGTAGGTGAGCAGTTCTTC.

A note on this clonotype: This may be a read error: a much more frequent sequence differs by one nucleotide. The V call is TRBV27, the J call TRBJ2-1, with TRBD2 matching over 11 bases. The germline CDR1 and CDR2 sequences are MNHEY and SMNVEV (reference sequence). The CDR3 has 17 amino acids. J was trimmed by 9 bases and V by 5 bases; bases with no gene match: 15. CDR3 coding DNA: TGTGCCAGCAGTATCAAGCCGGGACTAGCGGTAGTAGGTGAGCAGTTCTTC. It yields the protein CASSIKPGLAVVGEQFF.

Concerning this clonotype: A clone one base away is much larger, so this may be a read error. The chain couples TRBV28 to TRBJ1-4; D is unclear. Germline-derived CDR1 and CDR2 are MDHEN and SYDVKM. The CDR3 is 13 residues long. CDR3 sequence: CDRHRGRDEKLFF. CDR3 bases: TGTGACAGACATCGAGGGAGAGACGAAAAACTGTTTTTT. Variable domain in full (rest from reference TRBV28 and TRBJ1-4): DVKVTQSSRYLVKRTGEKVFLECVQDMDHENMFWYRQDPGLGLRLIYFSYDVKMKEKGDIPEGYSVSREKKERFSLILESASTNQTSMYLCDRHRGRDEKLFFGSGTQLSVL.

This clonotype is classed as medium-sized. As DNA, the CDR3 is TGTGCCAGCAGCTTCCTAGCGGGACAATACGAGCAGTACTTC. Translated, it gives CASSFLAGQYEQYF. This chain connects TRBV11-2 to TRBJ2-7, with TRBD2 matching over 9 bases. V lost 3 bases and J lost 4; bases outside the gene matches: 4. Germline CDR1 and CDR2: SGHAT and FQNNGV. The CDR3 loop spans 14 amino acids.

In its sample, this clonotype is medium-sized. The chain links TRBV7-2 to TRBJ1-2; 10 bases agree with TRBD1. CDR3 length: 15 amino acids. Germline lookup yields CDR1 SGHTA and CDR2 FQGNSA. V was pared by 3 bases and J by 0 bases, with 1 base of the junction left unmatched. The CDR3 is CASSFGTGANYGYTF. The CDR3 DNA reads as TGTGCCAGCAGCTTTGGGACAGGGGCTAACTATGGCTACACCTTC. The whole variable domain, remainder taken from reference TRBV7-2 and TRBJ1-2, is GAGVSQSPSNKVTEKGKDVELRCDPISGHTALYWYRQSLGQGLEFLIYFQGNSAPDKSGLPSDRFSAERTGGSVSTLTIQRTQQEDSAVYLCASSFGTGANYGYTFGSGTRLTVV.

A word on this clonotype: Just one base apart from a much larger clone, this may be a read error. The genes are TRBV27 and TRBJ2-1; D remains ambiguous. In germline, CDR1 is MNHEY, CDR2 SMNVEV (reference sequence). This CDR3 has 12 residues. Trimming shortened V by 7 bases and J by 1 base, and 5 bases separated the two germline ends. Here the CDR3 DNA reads TGTGCCAGCATAAGATCCTACAATGAGCAGTTCTTC. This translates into CASIRSYNEQFF.

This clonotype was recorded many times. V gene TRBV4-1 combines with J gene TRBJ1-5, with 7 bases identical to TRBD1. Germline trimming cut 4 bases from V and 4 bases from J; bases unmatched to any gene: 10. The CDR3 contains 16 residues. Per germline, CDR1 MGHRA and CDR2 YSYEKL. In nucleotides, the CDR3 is TGCGCCAGCAGCCTTTCGCCGGGACAGAAAAATCAGCCCCAGCATTTT. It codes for CASSLSPGQKNQPQHF.

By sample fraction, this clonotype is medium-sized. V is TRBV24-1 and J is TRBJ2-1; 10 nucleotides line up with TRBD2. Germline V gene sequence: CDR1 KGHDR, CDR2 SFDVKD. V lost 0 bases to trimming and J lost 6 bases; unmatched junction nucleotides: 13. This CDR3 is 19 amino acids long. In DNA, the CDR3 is TGTGCCACCAGTGATTTGAGGGCGGGAGAGGGACTAGCGATCAATGAGCAGTTCTTC. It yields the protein CATSDLRAGEGLAINEQFF.

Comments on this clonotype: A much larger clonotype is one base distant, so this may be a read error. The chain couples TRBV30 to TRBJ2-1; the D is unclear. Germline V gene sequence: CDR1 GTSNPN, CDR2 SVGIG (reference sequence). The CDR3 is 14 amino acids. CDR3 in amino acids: CAWSPDLPYNEQLF. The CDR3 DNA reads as TGTGCCTGGAGTCCAGACCTCCCCTACAATGAGCAGCTCTTC.

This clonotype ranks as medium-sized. The CDR3 DNA sequence: TGTGCCAGCAGTTTTAGGTCCGGAACTCCTATGCGCTACACCTTC. Amino acid sequence: CASSFRSGTPMRYTF. The rearrangement joins TRBV27 to TRBJ1-2; no definite D call. CDR1 is MNHEY, CDR2 SMNVEV, per germline (reference sequence). The CDR3 is made up of 15 amino acids. V lost 3 bases and J lost 9, with 20 bases in between.

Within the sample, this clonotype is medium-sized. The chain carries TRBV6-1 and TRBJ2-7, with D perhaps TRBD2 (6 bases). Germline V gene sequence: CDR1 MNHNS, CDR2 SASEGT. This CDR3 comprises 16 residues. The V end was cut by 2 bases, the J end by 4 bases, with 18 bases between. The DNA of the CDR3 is TGTGCCAGCAGTGAATGGGAGGTGACCGGTGTGTACGAGCAGTACTTC. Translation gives CASSEWEVTGVYEQYF.

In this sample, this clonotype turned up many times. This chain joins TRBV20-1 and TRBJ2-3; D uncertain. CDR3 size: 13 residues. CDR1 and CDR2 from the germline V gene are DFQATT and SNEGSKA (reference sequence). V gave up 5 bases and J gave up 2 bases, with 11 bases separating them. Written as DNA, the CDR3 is TGCAGTGCTCGATCCCGATCCACAGATACGCAGTATTTT. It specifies CSARSRSTDTQYF.

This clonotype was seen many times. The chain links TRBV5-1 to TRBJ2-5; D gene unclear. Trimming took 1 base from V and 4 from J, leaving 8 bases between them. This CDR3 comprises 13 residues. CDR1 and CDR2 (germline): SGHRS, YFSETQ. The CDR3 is CASSLNLLETQYF. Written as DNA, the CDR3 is TGCGCCAGCAGCTTGAACCTCTTAGAGACCCAGTACTTC.

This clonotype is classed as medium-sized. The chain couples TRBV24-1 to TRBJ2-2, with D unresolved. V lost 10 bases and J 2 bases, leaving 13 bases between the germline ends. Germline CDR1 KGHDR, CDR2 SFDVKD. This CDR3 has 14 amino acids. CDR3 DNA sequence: TGTGCCACTCAGTCCAGAAAAAACACCGGGGAGCTGTTTTTT. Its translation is CATQSRKNTGELFF.

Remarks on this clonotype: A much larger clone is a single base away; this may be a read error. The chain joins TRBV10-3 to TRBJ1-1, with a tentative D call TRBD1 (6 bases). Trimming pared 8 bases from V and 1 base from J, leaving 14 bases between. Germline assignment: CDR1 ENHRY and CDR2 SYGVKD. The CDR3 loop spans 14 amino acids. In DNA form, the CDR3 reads TGTGCCATCCAACGCGGGACAAGGAACACTGAAGCTTTCTTT. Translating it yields CAIQRGTRNTEAFF.

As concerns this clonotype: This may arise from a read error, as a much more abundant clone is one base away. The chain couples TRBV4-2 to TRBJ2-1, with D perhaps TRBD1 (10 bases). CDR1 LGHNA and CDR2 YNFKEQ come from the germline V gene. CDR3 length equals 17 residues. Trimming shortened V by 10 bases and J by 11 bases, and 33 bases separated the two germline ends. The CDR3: CATRSGTGEEAGGQQFF. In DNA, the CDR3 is TGTGCCACCCGATCCGGGACAGGGGAAGAAGCGGGAGGTCAGCAGTTCTTC.